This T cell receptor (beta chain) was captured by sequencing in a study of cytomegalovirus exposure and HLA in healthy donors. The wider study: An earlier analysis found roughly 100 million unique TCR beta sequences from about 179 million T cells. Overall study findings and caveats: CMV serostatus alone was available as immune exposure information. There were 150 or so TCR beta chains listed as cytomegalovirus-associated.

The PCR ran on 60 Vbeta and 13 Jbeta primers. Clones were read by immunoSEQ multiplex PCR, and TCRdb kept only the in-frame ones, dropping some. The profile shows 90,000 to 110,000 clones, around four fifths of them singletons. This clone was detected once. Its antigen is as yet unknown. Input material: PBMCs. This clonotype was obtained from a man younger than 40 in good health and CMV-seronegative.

The CDR3 coding sequence is TGTGCCAGCAGTTACGTCCAGGGGACCTCCTACGAGCAGTACTTC. This encodes CASSYVQGTSYEQYF. This chain joins TRBV6-5 and TRBJ2-7; TRBD1 is a possible D gene (6 bases). The CDR3 has 15 amino acids. Per the germline V gene, CDR1 is MNHEY and CDR2 is SVGAGI. V was pared by 2 bases and J by 0 bases, with 11 bases between.